Sequencing of this T cell receptor beta chain was carried out in a study of blood T cell repertoires in COVID-19. Study-level background: Researchers got acute and convalescent COVID-19 samples from the United States, Italy and Spain. The analysed material was cDNA or gDNA that came from T cells, B-cell-depleted T cells, or PBMCs.

Under the authors' procedure: Cell counts per sample came from amplifying reference gene primers. TCRdb's copy holds only in-frame clones and misses some; the assay was immunoSEQ multiplex PCR. V and J calls and clone size are given by that table; D and trimming were obtained from the DNA. The data contain 90,000 to 120,000 clones, 80% to 95% of them singletons. This clone was observed a few times. Trimming took off 4 bases at V and 14 bases at J, with 15 bases between the two ends. CDR1 and CDR2 from the germline V gene are MNHEY and SVGEGT. The CDR3 has 12 amino acids. The TCR originated in a woman in her twenties or thirties with acute or convalescent COVID-19. V usage is TRBV6-2 or TRBV6-3 and J usage is TRBJ2-1; D remains unclear. The sequenced material came from peripheral blood. The CDR3 DNA reads TGTGCCAGCAGTTTCCAGTACTCGCTAGAGTTCTTC. Translating gives CASSFQYSLEFF.